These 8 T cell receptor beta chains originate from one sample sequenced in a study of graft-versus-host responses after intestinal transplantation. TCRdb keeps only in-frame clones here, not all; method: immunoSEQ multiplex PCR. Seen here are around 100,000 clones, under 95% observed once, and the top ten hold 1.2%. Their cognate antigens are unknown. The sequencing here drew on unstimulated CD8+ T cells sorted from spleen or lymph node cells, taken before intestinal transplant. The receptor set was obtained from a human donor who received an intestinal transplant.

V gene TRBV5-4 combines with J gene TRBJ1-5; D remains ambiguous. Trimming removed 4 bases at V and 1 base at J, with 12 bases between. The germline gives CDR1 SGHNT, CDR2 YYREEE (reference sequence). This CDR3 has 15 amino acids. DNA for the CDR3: TGTGCCAGCAGCGAGGACCCCGGGAGCAATCAGCCCCAGCATTTT. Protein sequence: CASSEDPGSNQPQHF.

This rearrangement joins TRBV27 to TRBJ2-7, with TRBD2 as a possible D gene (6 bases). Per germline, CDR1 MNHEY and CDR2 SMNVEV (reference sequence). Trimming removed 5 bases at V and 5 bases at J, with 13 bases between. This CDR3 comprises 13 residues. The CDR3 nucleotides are TGTGCCAGCAGTCCGCCGCCGGGAGACGAGCAGTACTTC. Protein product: CASSPPPGDEQYF.

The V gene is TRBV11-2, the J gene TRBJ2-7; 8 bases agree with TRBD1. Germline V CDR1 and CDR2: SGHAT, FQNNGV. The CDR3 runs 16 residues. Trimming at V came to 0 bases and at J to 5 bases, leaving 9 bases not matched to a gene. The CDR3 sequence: CASSLELAQGAHEQYF. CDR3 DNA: TGTGCCAGCAGCTTAGAGTTGGCCCAGGGGGCCCACGAGCAGTACTTC.

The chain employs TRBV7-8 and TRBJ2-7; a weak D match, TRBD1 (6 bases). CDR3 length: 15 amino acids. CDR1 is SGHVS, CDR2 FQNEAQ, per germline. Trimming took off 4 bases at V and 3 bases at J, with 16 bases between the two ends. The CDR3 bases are TGTGCCAGCAGCTACAGGGTACTGAGCTTCTACGAGCAGTACTTC. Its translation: CASSYRVLSFYEQYF.

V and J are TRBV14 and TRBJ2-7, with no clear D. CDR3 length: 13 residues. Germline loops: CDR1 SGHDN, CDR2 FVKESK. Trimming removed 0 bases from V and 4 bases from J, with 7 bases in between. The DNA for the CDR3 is TGTGCCAGCAGCCAAGATCTCGGTTACGAGCAGTACTTC. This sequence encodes CASSQDLGYEQYF.

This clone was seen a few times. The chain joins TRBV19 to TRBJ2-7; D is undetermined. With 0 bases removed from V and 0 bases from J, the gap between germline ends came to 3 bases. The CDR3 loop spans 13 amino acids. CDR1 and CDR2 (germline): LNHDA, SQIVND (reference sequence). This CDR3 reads CASSIDNSYEQYF. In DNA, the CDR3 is TGTGCCAGTAGTATAGACAACTCCTACGAGCAGTACTTC.

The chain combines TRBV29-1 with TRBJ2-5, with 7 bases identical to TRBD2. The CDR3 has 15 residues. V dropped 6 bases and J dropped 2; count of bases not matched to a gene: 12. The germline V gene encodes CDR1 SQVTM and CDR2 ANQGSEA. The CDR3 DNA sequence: TGCAGCGTCGCTATGACAACTAGCGTACAAGAGACCCAGTACTTC. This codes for CSVAMTTSVQETQYF.

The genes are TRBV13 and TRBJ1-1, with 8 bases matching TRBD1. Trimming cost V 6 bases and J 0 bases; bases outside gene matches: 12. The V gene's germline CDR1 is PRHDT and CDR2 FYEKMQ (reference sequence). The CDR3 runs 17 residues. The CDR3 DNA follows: TGTGCCAGCAGTACAACAGGGGGAGGCCCCATGAACACTGAAGCTTTCTTT. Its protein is CASSTTGGGPMNTEAFF.